Shown below are 16 T cell receptor beta chains from a single sample sequenced in a study of blood T cell repertoires in COVID-19. Clones were sequenced by immunoSEQ multiplex PCR, and TCRdb holds only the in-frame ones, with some missing. The table lists some 83,000 clones, 80% to 85% of them singletons. Sequencing input: peripheral blood. The receptors stem from a man between 45 and 60 years old with acute or convalescent COVID-19.

This clone was observed a handful of times. V and J are TRBV19 and TRBJ1-2; 10 bases are shared with TRBD1. The CDR3 is 14 amino acids. In germline, CDR1 is LNHDA, CDR2 SQIVND (reference sequence). V lost 4 bases to trimming and J lost 8 bases; unmatched junction nucleotides: 7. The CDR3, as DNA: TGTGCCAGTAGTAACCGACAGGGGGCTGGGGGCTACACCTTC. It codes for CASSNRQGAGGYTF.

The chain joins TRBV7-8 to TRBJ1-1; D is perhaps TRBD1 (5 bases). Trimming took 3 bases from V and 4 from J, leaving 15 bases between them. Germline CDR1 and CDR2: SGHVS and FQNEAQ. The CDR3 length is 15 residues. The CDR3 loop is CASSLNPRARTEAFF. CDR3 DNA sequence: TGTGCCAGCAGCTTGAACCCCAGGGCGCGCACTGAAGCTTTCTTT.

V usage is TRBV19 and J usage is TRBJ1-5, with TRBD1 matching 7 bases. With 2 bases clipped from V and 4 bases from J, the junction kept 5 bases outside the gene matches. The CDR3 runs to 15 residues. Germline CDR1 reads LNHDA; CDR2 reads SQIVND (reference sequence). The CDR3 nucleotides read TGTGCCAGTAGTATAACGGGACAGATAAATCAGCCCCAGCATTTT. It encodes CASSITGQINQPQHF.

This clone occurred a few times. The chain joins TRBV9 to TRBJ1-6, with D possibly being TRBD1 (5 bases). Germline V gene lookup returns CDR1 SGDLS and CDR2 YYNGEE. Trimming took 4 bases from V and 9 from J, leaving 17 bases between them. The CDR3 contains 15 residues. This CDR3 reads CASSQMGGVGSPLHF. For the CDR3, the DNA is TGTGCCAGCAGCCAAATGGGGGGGGTAGGTTCACCCCTCCACTTT.

The CDR3 reads CASRLAQGTGEQPQHF. As DNA, the CDR3 is TGTGCAAGTCGCTTAGCGCAAGGGACAGGGGAACAGCCCCAGCATTTT. The V and J genes are TRBV12-2 and TRBJ1-5; the DNA was not used to check the table's D call, TRBD1. TRBV12-2 counts as a pseudogene. There are 16 residues in the CDR3.

This clone was picked up a small number of times. The rearrangement joins TRBV11-3 to TRBJ2-7; the match to TRBD1 covers 9 bases. Germline CDR1 SGHNT, CDR2 YENEEA. The CDR3 totals 14 residues. With 5 bases clipped from V and 3 bases from J, the junction kept 5 bases outside the gene matches. CDR3 region: CASSTGTGSYEQYF. Written as DNA, the CDR3 is TGTGCCAGCAGCACCGGGACAGGGAGCTACGAGCAGTACTTC.

This sequence joins TRBV7-8 and TRBJ2-1, with 9 bases lining up with TRBD2. Germline loops: CDR1 SGHVS, CDR2 FQNEAQ. The length of the CDR3 is 16 residues. V lost 5 bases, J lost 3 bases, and 8 bases stayed unmatched. CDR3 nucleotides: TGTGCCAGCAGCCGCCGCGGACTAGCGAGCTACAATGAGCAGTTCTTC. Translating it yields CASSRRGLASYNEQFF.

The rearrangement links TRBV27 to TRBJ2-7, with 10 bases identical to TRBD1. V dropped 6 bases and J dropped 3; count of bases not matched to a gene: 11. This CDR3 region has 16 residues. Looked up from germline, CDR1 is MNHEY and CDR2 is SMNVEV (reference sequence). The CDR3 DNA is TGTGCCAGCAGCCTAAGCGTGGGACAGGGGTTCTACGAGCAGTACTTC. This codes for CASSLSVGQGFYEQYF.

This rearrangement joins TRBV11-3 to TRBJ2-1; D might be TRBD2 (5 bases). The germline V and J ends were trimmed by 5 bases and 0 bases, with 14 bases remaining between them. From germline, CDR1 is SGHNT and CDR2 YENEEA. CDR3 length equals 16 residues. CDR3 loop: CASSTLRASSYNEQFF. DNA for the CDR3: TGTGCCAGCAGCACCTTGAGGGCCAGCTCCTACAATGAGCAGTTCTTC.

The chain combines TRBV4-1 with TRBJ2-2, with 7 bases lining up with TRBD1. The V segment lost 0 bases and the J segment 5 bases; nucleotides outside the gene matches: 9. This CDR3 comprises 17 residues. Germline values: CDR1 MGHRA, CDR2 YSYEKL. CDR3 DNA sequence: TGCGCCAGCAGCCAAGATCCGGGGACAGAGTTGACCGGGGAGCTGTTTTTT. It is translated as CASSQDPGTELTGELFF.

V is TRBV19 and J is TRBJ2-1; TRBD1 matches 7 bases. The CDR3 has 13 amino acids. After removal of 4 bases from V and 8 bases from J, the junction contained 5 bases not matched to a gene. Germline CDR1 is LNHDA and CDR2 is SQIVND (reference sequence). The CDR3 region has the DNA TGTGCCAGTAGTAGACAGGGTCGAGATGAGCAGTTCTTC. Its protein product is CASSRQGRDEQFF.

V is TRBV5-1 and J is TRBJ2-1, with 9 bases aligning to TRBD2. The CDR3 spans 15 residues. V lost 3 bases and J lost 5; bases outside the gene matches: 6. Germline CDR1 and CDR2: SGHRS and YFSETQ. The CDR3 here is CASSWRGGGNNEQFF. In DNA, the CDR3 is TGCGCCAGCAGCTGGCGGGGGGGCGGAAACAATGAGCAGTTCTTC.

The genes are TRBV18 and TRBJ1-5; 7 nucleotides line up with TRBD1. CDR3 length: 15 amino acids. Per germline, CDR1 KGHSH and CDR2 LQKENI. Trimming at V came to 3 bases and at J to 2 bases, leaving 4 bases not matched to a gene. The CDR3 loop reads CASSPSDRGNQPQHF. The CDR3 region has the DNA TGTGCCAGCTCACCCTCCGACAGGGGCAATCAGCCCCAGCATTTT.

The chain links TRBV18 to TRBJ2-3; 10 bases are a match to TRBD1. The CDR3 has 16 amino acids. V lost 3 bases, J lost 1 base, and 4 bases stayed unmatched. Looked up from germline, CDR1 is KGHSH and CDR2 is LQKENI. The CDR3 DNA follows: TGTGCCAGCTCACCGACAGGGGGCTCGGGCACAGATACGCAGTATTTT. Translating it yields CASSPTGGSGTDTQYF.

The chain uses TRBV9 and TRBJ2-1, with 10 bases aligning to TRBD2. CDR1 and CDR2 from the germline V gene are SGDLS and YYNGEE. The J segment lost 15 bases and the V segment lost 0 bases, leaving 3 bases of the junction unmatched. The CDR3 is 12 residues long. CDR3: CASSVGTSGLFF. The CDR3 DNA reads TGTGCCAGCAGCGTAGGGACTAGCGGTTTGTTCTTC.

As for this clone: The CDR3 does not close with the conserved phenylalanine or tryptophan, likely indicating a read error. As DNA, the CDR3 is TGTGCCAGCCCGAAACCTAGGGAGTTTTTGGCCCAGTACTCC. Its translation is CASPKPREFLAQYS. The V call is TRBV5-4, the J call TRBJ2-7, with TRBD2 as a possible D gene (5 bases). Germline V gene sequence: CDR1 SGHNT, CDR2 YYREEE (reference sequence). Trimming stripped 7 bases from V and 10 bases from J, with 24 bases between. The CDR3 contains 14 residues.